This note documents a single T cell receptor beta chain sequence. This clonotype was seen at least ten times. Its antigen is currently not known. The record has no base qualities; no much larger clone is one base away. Ophthalmopathy patients had moderately to severely active disease, Clinical Activity Score of at least 3, NOSPECS grade of at least 4, and disease duration under 3 months. Patients with other autoimmune diseases, uncontrolled infections, pregnancy or lactation were excluded from the study. Diagnosis relied on clinical symptoms, serum thyroxine, TRAb, thyroid ultrasound and orbital computed tomography. PBMCs were isolated from about 9.1 ml of fresh peripheral blood by Ficoll-Paque density gradient centrifugation. Total RNA was extracted with Trizol reagent and quality-checked on an Agilent 2100 Bioanalyzer. Taken from cysteine to phenylalanine, the CDR3 has 15 residues. This entry keeps only the CDR3 DNA: 45 bases, framed from base 1. CDR1 SGDLS and CDR2 YYNGEE are derived from the germline V gene. The V and J ends are trimmed by 0 bases and 0 bases, leaving 6 bases between them.

This entry is derived from a study of Graves' ophthalmopathy and Graves' hyperthyroidism listed by TCRdb under 2018. Regarding the study in general: Peripheral blood samples were taken at the time of initial diagnosis, before any treatment was given. In total, 135 blood samples were TCR-sequenced: fewer than 50 ophthalmopathy, under 80 hyperthyroidism and about 17 hyperthyroidism-to-ophthalmopathy patients. A discovery set of 100 patients (approximately 42 ophthalmopathy, some 58 stable hyperthyroidism) was enrolled to explore V-J signatures distinguishing ophthalmopathy from hyperthyroidism. T-cell repertoires of thyroid tissue and blood were compared in 5 or 6 hyperthyroidism patients. The study used signatures of the TCR beta repertoire to tell Graves' ophthalmopathy apart from Graves' hyperthyroidism and to predict which patients would progress to ophthalmopathy. After sampling, hyperthyroidism patients received methimazole starting at 30 mg daily, and ophthalmopathy patients received high-dose intravenous methylprednisolone. An independent validation cohort was composed of around 19 hyperthyroidism patients and 15 to 17 patients who later progressed from hyperthyroidism to ophthalmopathy.

Study-wide findings and limitations: Most expanded thyroid clonotypes with a frequency above 0.001 also appeared in blood, which suggests that blood repertoires may reflect the immune response in the thyroid. In validation, the model predicted ophthalmopathy progression with about 71% sensitivity and roughly 72% specificity; roughly 11 predicted patients were CT-confirmed with GO in a median of approximately 6.5 months. Sample size was not predetermined statistically, and investigators were not blinded to group allocation. In cross-validation, the 13-signature model distinguished ophthalmopathy from stable hyperthyroidism with around 86% sensitivity and approximately 81% specificity, while in the test set the corresponding values were roughly 80% and 75%.

For repertoire sequencing, the TCR beta CDR3 regions were amplified from RNA transcripts. The first round of RT-PCR was done with HTBI primers and the Qiagen OneStep RT-PCR kit, and was followed by a second round of multiplex PCR, then size selection and purification. Libraries were sequenced on an Illumina HiSeq2000 using paired-end 100 bp reads. Regarding the original processing steps: SOAPnuke was used to process the reads, throwing out any read that had adapters, had uncalled bases, had a mean Phred below 15, or lacked an exact constant-primer or identifier match. COPE v1.2.5 was used to merge the high-quality paired reads. Unique nucleotide sequences were defined as clonotypes and aligned to IMGT TRB V, D and J references using MiTCR v1.1. The analysis was limited to V-J combinations with a frequency above 0.0001, which together covered approximately 99% of repertoires. A TCR clonal expansion and chaos score per V-J combination was defined as the ratio of F50 clonal expansion to chaos observed in the TCRdist matrix. Welch's t-statistics and random forest were used to narrow the features down to around 13 V-J combinations, which were then fed into a naive Bayes classifier. The Morisita-Horn index was used to measure how similar the thyroid and blood repertoires were. The public reads were run again by TCRdb, first through fastp at Q25 and then through MiXCR, and only productive beta chains were kept. Every distinct CDR3 protein forms one entry, paired with its most common genes and DNA. Clone size and V and J calls follow TCRdb, not the original study. Across this sample there are approximately 640,000 distinct CDR3 sequences, with over 40% seen only once. The ten largest clones capture over 2.5% of the sample.

Sequenced material: peripheral blood. The receptor's source is an adult man with Graves' ophthalmopathy. The sequence links TRBV9 to TRBJ1-4; the D gene cannot be named for sure. This receptor carries the CDR3 CASSVGFATNEKLFF. The DNA sequence is given as TGTGCCAGCAGCGTAGGTTTCGCAACTAATGAAAAACTGTTTTTT.